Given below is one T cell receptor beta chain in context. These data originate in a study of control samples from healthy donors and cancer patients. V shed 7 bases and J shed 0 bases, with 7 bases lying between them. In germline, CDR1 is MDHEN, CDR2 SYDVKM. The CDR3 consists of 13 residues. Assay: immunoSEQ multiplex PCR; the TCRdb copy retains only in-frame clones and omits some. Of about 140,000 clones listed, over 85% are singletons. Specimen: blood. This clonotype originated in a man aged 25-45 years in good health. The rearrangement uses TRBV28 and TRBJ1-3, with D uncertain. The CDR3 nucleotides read TGTGCCAGCATTTCTCACTCTGGAAACACCATATATTTT. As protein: CASISHSGNTIYF.